This T cell receptor beta chain was sequenced in a study of blood T cell repertoires in COVID-19. Looking at the study overall: Nucleic acid was either cDNA or gDNA, and it came from T cells, B-cell-depleted T cells, or PBMCs.

Some clones are missing from TCRdb's copy, which holds only in-frame ones; the method was immunoSEQ multiplex PCR. The sample consists of 110,000 to 150,000 clones, over 75% of them appearing once. This TCR was recovered from a woman between 45 and 60 years old with acute or convalescent COVID-19. The specimen sequenced was peripheral blood.

CDR3: CATSDPQRGRLTDTQYF. DNA for the CDR3: TGTGCCACCAGTGATCCTCAGCGGGGCCGTCTCACAGATACGCAGTATTTT. The V gene is TRBV24-1, the J gene TRBJ2-3; 7 positions agree with TRBD2. Germline CDR1 reads KGHDR; CDR2 reads SFDVKD. The ends lost 3 bases at V and 2 bases at J; junction bases unmatched: 10. The length of the CDR3 is 17 residues.